Sequencing of this TCR beta chain was carried out in a study of cytomegalovirus exposure and HLA in healthy donors. Background on the study: Roughly 77 million unique TCRs from HLA-typed donors made up an early data release. The study, taken as a whole, reports: When the data were analyzed later, several of the most significant clusters appeared to be linked to common viral pathogens.

The count of this clone is one. The target antigen is unknown. Trimming removed 1 base from V and 5 bases from J; junction bases left unmatched: 15. This CDR3 spans 18 amino acids. Germline CDR1 SGHTA, CDR2 FQGTGA. Primers for the PCR totalled 60 Vbeta and 13 Jbeta. In the source study's methods: It was a later analysis that counted around 85 million unique TCR beta chains, of which roughly 11 million were shared. TCRdb's copy holds only in-frame clones and misses some; the assay was immunoSEQ multiplex PCR. The D gene and trimming were derived from the DNA, and the V and J assignments and clone size from that table. The sample yields roughly 250,000 clones, 75% to 85% seen once.

This clonotype originated in a girl aged 2-15 years in good health and CMV-seronegative. This rearrangement joins TRBV7-3 to TRBJ2-7; 9 bases are shared with TRBD1. The specimen sequenced was PBMCs. The CDR3 region has the DNA TGTGCCAGCAGCTTAATGGGTGAAGGGGACAGGGAGTATAACGAGCAGTACTTC. Translated, it gives CASSLMGEGDREYNEQYF.